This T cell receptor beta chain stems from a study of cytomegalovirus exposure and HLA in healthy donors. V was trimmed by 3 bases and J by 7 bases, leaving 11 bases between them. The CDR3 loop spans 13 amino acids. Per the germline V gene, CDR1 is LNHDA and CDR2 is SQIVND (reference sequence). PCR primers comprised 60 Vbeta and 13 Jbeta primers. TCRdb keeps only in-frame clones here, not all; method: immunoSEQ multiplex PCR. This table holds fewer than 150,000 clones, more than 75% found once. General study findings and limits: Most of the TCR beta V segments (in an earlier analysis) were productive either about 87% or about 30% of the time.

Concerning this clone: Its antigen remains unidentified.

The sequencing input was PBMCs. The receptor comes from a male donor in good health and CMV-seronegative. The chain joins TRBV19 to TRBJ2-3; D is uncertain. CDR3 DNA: TGTGCCAGTAGTATCCCTGGAGTATATACGCAGTATTTT. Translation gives CASSIPGVYTQYF. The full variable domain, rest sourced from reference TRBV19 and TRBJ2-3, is DGGITQSPKYLFRKEGQNVTLSCEQNLNHDAMYWYRQDPGQGLRLIYYSQIVNDFQKGDIAEGYSVSREKKESFPLTVTSAQKNPTAFYLCASSIPGVYTQYFGPGTRLTVL.